This note documents a single T cell receptor beta chain sequence. The antigen is unknown. Researchers used genomic DNA as the template to profile TCR beta VDJ and CDR3. Using its own MiXCR run on the reads, TCRdb lists one record per CDR3 protein. The table lists 300,000 or so distinct CDR3 sequences, roughly three fifths of them singletons. The sample is drawn from a study of CD8+CD57+ T cells in acquired aplastic anemia. At the level of the study: The mean DNA yield obtained from sorted CD4+ and CD8+ cells came to about 3.2 ug.

Study results and caveats: Found in both controls and patients were some 31 CD8+ CDR3 sequences. CD8+ Simpson's diversity in patients was not significantly different from that in controls.

This clonotype was sampled from a human donor with severe aplastic anemia or a healthy control (not recorded which). Material: sorted CD4+, CD8+, or CD8+CD57+ T cells (not recorded which) from PBMCs.

This CDR3 reads CASSLSRLAGPQGCANTGELFF. The CDR3 DNA reads TGTGCCAGCAGTTTATCGCGACTAGCGGGTCCCCAGGGCTGTGCGAACACCGGGGAGCTGTTTTTT. The chain couples TRBV12-3 or TRBV12-4 to TRBJ2-2; TRBD2 matches at 10 bases. The CDR3 is 22 residues long. V lost 2 bases to trimming and J lost 0 bases; unmatched junction nucleotides: 18.